This TCR beta chain is from a study of HIV-infected patients and healthy controls. Germline V gene data show CDR1 as SGHTA and CDR2 as FQGNSA. With 5 bases removed from V and 1 base from J, the gap between germline ends came to 11 bases. The CDR3 spans 14 residues. TCRdb called the 5' RACE reads again in MiXCR, with one record for every CDR3 protein. Counted here are about 63,000 distinct CDR3 sequences, about 17% occurring once; the ten biggest clones make up 4.5% to 7%. This clonotype originated in a human donor in good health. The chain uses TRBV7-2 and TRBJ2-5, with D perhaps matching TRBD1 (5 bases). Sequencing was carried out using CD4+ T cells from blood. CDR3 in amino acids: CASSRRQIQETQYF. The CDR3 region has the DNA TGTGCCAGCAGCAGAAGACAGATCCAAGAGACCCAGTACTTC.